The 15 T cell receptor beta chains below all came from one sample that was sequenced in a study of blood T cell repertoires in COVID-19. Generated by immunoSEQ multiplex PCR, the TCRdb table keeps only in-frame clones and is missing some. The data contain 30,000 to 40,000 clones, roughly 73% of them singletons. The material sequenced was peripheral blood. The receptor set was obtained from a man older than 75 with active or convalescent COVID-19.

This clone is a singleton in its sample. V usage is TRBV27 and J usage is TRBJ2-7, with a weak D call TRBD1 (6 bases). The CDR3 is 14 amino acids. CDR1 is MNHEY and CDR2 is SMNVEV in the germline V gene (reference sequence). Deletions cut 0 bases from V and 3 bases from J, with 9 bases between. The CDR3 nucleotides read TGTGCCAGCAGTTTATCGCAGGGGTTCTACGAGCAGTACTTC. The encoded protein is CASSLSQGFYEQYF.

The chain uses TRBV7-2 and TRBJ2-7; 13 nucleotides agree with TRBD2. In germline, CDR1 is SGHTA, CDR2 FQGNSA. The CDR3 runs 17 residues. V was pared by 4 bases and J by 4 bases, with 10 bases of the junction left unmatched. The DNA of the CDR3 is TGTGCCAGCAGCTCTGGACTAGCGGGAGAGTATAATTACGAGCAGTACTTC. It encodes CASSSGLAGEYNYEQYF.

J is TRBJ2-1 and V is TRBV28; 8 bases align to TRBD2. The CDR3 contains 16 residues. The J segment lost 5 bases and the V segment lost 6 bases, leaving 12 bases of the junction unmatched. CDR1 MDHEN and CDR2 SYDVKM come from the germline V gene. The CDR3 sequence: CASSIVWSGGHNEQFF. In DNA, the CDR3 is TGTGCCAGCAGCATTGTGTGGAGCGGGGGACACAATGAGCAGTTCTTC. Full variable domain (rest looked up from reference TRBV28 and TRBJ2-1): DVKVTQSSRYLVKRTGEKVFLECVQDMDHENMFWYRQDPGLGLRLIYFSYDVKMKEKGDIPEGYSVSREKKERFSLILESASTNQTSMYLCASSIVWSGGHNEQFFGPGTRLTVL.

J is TRBJ1-1 and V is TRBV21-1; TRBD1, the table's D call, lacks a check against the DNA. TRBV21-1 is a pseudogene. CDR3 size: 15 residues. As DNA, the CDR3 is TGTGCCAGCAGCAAAGAGGAGGGGGCGGTGACTGAAGCTTTCTTT. Its translation is CASSKEEGAVTEAFF.

The CDR3 loop reads CASNLQGGVGEQYF. The CDR3 region has the DNA TGCGCCAGCAACCTACAGGGAGGGGTAGGCGAGCAGTACTTC. The genes are TRBV5-1 and TRBJ2-7; D may be TRBD2 (7 bases). Trimming stripped 6 bases from V and 6 bases from J, with 19 bases between. The germline gives CDR1 SGHRS, CDR2 YFSETQ. CDR3 size: 14 residues. Using reference TRBV5-1 and TRBJ2-7 for the parts outside the CDR3, the full variable domain is KAGVTQTPRYLIKTRGQQVTLSCSPISGHRSVSWYQQTPGQGLQFLFEYFSETQRNKGNFPGRFSGRQFSNSRSEMNVSTLELGDSALYLCASNLQGGVGEQYFGPGTRLTVT.

The CDR3 spells CASSEFPQPSRGNEQFF. As DNA, the CDR3 is TGCGCCAGCAGTGAGTTCCCTCAGCCCTCTAGAGGCAATGAGCAGTTCTTC. This chain connects TRBV10-2 to TRBJ2-1, with D uncertain. V was cut by 1 base and J by 6 bases, with 19 bases left in between. CDR1 is WSHSY and CDR2 is SAAADI in the germline V gene. The CDR3 consists of 17 residues.

The genes are TRBV5-6 and TRBJ2-1, with D tentatively TRBD2 (5 bases). V lost 0 bases to trimming and J lost 4 bases, with 8 bases between them. This CDR3 is 14 amino acids long. From germline, CDR1 is SGHDT and CDR2 YYEEEE. CDR3 sequence reads: CASSLEGEYNEQFF. The DNA of the CDR3 is TGTGCCAGCAGCTTGGAGGGAGAGTACAATGAGCAGTTCTTC.

The CDR3 protein is CASSQGQGNQPQHF. In nucleotides, the CDR3 is TGCGCCAGCAGCCAAGGGCAGGGGAATCAGCCCCAGCATTTT. The chain joins TRBV4-3 to TRBJ1-5; D might be TRBD1 (6 bases). The CDR3 runs to 14 residues. V lost 1 base, J lost 4 bases, and 8 bases lay in between. Germline CDR1 is LGHNA and CDR2 is YSLEER.

The chain uses TRBV5-8 and TRBJ2-7; no clear D gene. CDR1 and CDR2 from the germline V gene are SGHTS and YDEGEE. Trimming left V 5 bases short and J 6 bases short, with 24 bases between. This CDR3 has 16 amino acids. CDR3 DNA: TGTGCCAGCAGACCGGAGACCCTCGTTTCTGGTGGCGAGCAGTACTTC. Protein sequence: CASRPETLVSGGEQYF.

This sequence joins TRBV19 and TRBJ2-1, with unresolved D. The V and J ends lost 3 bases and 9 bases respectively, with 9 bases between them. The CDR3 sequence is 12 residues long. Per the germline V gene, CDR1 is LNHDA and CDR2 is SQIVND (reference sequence). CDR3 sequence (DNA): TGTGCCAGTAGTATTGGTCAAGCTGAGCAGTTCTTC. Encoded protein: CASSIGQAEQFF.

The sample holds a few counts of this clone. The rearrangement joins TRBV7-9 to TRBJ2-7; 11 bases map to TRBD1. CDR3 size: 15 residues. Germline V gene lookup returns CDR1 SEHNR and CDR2 FQNEAQ (reference sequence). V trimming: 3 bases; J trimming: 3 bases; junction bases outside the gene matches: 4. The CDR3 spells CASSFGQGASYEQYF. CDR3 in DNA: TGTGCCAGCAGCTTTGGACAGGGGGCGAGCTACGAGCAGTACTTC.

This clone was detected a few times. The chain couples TRBV10-2 to TRBJ1-1; D ambiguous. CDR1 WSHSY and CDR2 SAAADI come from the germline V gene. The CDR3 is made up of 13 amino acids. V gave up 5 bases and J gave up 1 base, with 8 bases separating them. The CDR3 DNA reads as TGCGCCAGCAGTACACAAGAGAACACTGAAGCTTTCTTT. Amino acid sequence: CASSTQENTEAFF.

Notes on this clone: One junction end does not reproduce the germline sequence, and a read error may be involved. The chain joins TRBV9 to TRBJ1-1; D unclear. Germline V CDR1 and CDR2: SGDLS, YYNGEE. The CDR3 totals 9 residues. The CDR3 DNA reads TGTGCCAGCAGCGTAGGAGGAATCTTT. Translated, it gives CASSVGGIF. Variable domain in full (rest from reference TRBV9 and TRBJ1-1): DSGVTQTPKHLITATGQRVTLRCSPRSGDLSVYWYQQSLDQGLQFLIQYYNGEERAKGNILERFSAQQFPDLHSELNLSSLELGDSALYFCASSVGGIFGQGTRLTVV.

The CDR3 nucleotides are TGTGCCAGCAGTTCCGGACTAGCGGGAGATTTCGGGGAGCTGTTTTTT. It yields the protein CASSSGLAGDFGELFF. The chain is built from TRBV28 and TRBJ2-2; 13 positions agree with TRBD2. The ends lost 4 bases at V and 7 bases at J; junction bases unmatched: 6. The CDR3 extends over 16 amino acids. The germline gives CDR1 MDHEN, CDR2 SYDVKM.

This clone was found a few times. V and J are TRBV10-3 and TRBJ2-2, with D hard to call. V was cut by 11 bases and J by 2 bases, with 6 bases left in between. This CDR3 contains 11 residues. Germline V gene sequence: CDR1 ENHRY, CDR2 SYGVKD. This CDR3 reads CAATNTGELFF. CDR3 in DNA: TGTGCCGCAACAAACACCGGGGAGCTGTTTTTT.